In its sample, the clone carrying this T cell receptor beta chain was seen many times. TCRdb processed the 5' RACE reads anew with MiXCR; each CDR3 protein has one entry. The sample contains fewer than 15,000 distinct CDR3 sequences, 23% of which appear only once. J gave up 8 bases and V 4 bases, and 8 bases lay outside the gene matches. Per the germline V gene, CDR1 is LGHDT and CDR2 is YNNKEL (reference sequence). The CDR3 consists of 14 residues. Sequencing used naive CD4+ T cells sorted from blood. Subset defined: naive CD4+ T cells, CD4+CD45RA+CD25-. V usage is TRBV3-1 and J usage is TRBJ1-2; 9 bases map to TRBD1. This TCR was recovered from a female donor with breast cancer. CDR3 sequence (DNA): TGTGCCAGCAGCCCCATGGACAGGGGCGGGGGCTACACCTTC. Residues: CASSPMDRGGGYTF.